The rows below give T cell receptor beta chains drawn from one sample of a study of shared clonotypes between healthy human individuals. The data were produced by immunoSEQ multiplex PCR, yet TCRdb's version contains in-frame clones alone and is incomplete. Seen here are over a million clones, around 98.5% observed once, and the top ten hold 0.36%. The sequenced material came from naive CD4+ T cells sorted from blood. The receptors were gathered from a man aged 25 to 40 in good health. CDR3s include the opening cysteine and the closing phenylalanine or tryptophan. D genes are given only for firm matches. Where a row states a size, it is once, few, many or the class of an expanded clone; other rows omit it.

>TRBV18|-|TRBD2|TRBJ2-3
CASSNSGTSSTDTQYF
TGTGCCAGCTCCAACTCCGGGACTAGCAGCACAGATACGCAGTATTTT
>TRBV25-1|-|-|TRBJ2-7
CASSLGYEQYF
TGTGCCAGCAGTTTGGGATACGAGCAGTACTTC
>TRBV20-1|-|-|TRBJ1-1
CSATTRREAFF
TGCAGTGCTACCACTCGACGTGAAGCTTTCTTT
>TRBV6-1|-|-|TRBJ1-1
CASGSTGKTEAFF
TGTGCCAGCGGGAGTACAGGGAAGACTGAAGCTTTCTTT
>TRBV7-9|-|-|TRBJ2-3
CASSNIERFPPDTQYF
TGTGCCAGCAGCAATATCGAAAGATTTCCCCCGGATACGCAGTATTTT
>TRBV27|-|TRBD2|TRBJ2-1
CASSLVIAGAASSYNEQFF
TGTGCCAGCAGTTTGGTTATAGCGGGAGCCGCTAGCTCCTACAATGAGCAGTTCTTC
>TRBV10-3|-|TRBD2|TRBJ2-1
CAISGDASSGRGYNEQFF
TGTGCCATCAGTGGGGACGCCTCTAGCGGCAGAGGGTACAATGAGCAGTTCTTC
>TRBV7-7|-|-|TRBJ2-3
CASSLTPWDTQYF
TGTGCCAGCAGCTTAACTCCCTGGGATACGCAGTATTTT
>TRBV27|once|-|TRBJ1-5
CASSLGAANPGPQHF
TGTGCCAGCAGTTTGGGGGCAGCCAACCCGGGACCCCAGCATTTT
>TRBV15|-|TRBD2|TRBJ2-1
CATSGTLAGGYYNEQFF
TGTGCCACCAGCGGGACCCTAGCGGGAGGATACTACAATGAGCAGTTCTTC